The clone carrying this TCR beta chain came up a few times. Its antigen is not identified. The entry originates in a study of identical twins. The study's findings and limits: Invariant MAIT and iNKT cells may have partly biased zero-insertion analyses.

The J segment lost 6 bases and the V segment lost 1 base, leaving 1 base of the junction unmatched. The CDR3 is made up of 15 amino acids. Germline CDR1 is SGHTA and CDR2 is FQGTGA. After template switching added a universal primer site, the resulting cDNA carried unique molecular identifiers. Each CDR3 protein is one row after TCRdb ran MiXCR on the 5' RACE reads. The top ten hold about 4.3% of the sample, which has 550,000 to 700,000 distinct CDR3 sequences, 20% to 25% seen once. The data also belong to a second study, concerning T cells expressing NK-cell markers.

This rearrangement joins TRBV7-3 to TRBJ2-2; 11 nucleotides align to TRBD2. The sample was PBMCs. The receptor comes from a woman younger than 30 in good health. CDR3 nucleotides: TGTGCCAGCAGCTTAAATAGCGGGGGGGCCGGGGAGCTGTTTTTT. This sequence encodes CASSLNSGGAGELFF.